The 22 T cell receptor beta chains below were found in one sample sequenced in a study of cytotoxic CD8 clonotypes in ibrutinib-treated CLL. The repertoire was sequenced with immunoSEQ multiplex PCR; TCRdb's copy has only in-frame clones and lacks some. The table has some 40,000 clones, about 65% seen once; the top ten hold about 6.8%. The starting material was PBMCs, obtained at disease progression, from a patient treated with ibrutinib. These receptors originate from a human donor with chronic lymphocytic leukemia.

In this sample, this clone turned up a few times. The rearrangement uses TRBV5-1 and TRBJ1-2; 8 bases match TRBD1. Germline-derived CDR1 and CDR2 are SGHRS and YFSETQ. Trimming removed 0 bases from V and 4 bases from J; junction bases left unmatched: 2. The CDR3 runs to 14 residues. CDR3 sequence: CASSLGTGSYGYTF. CDR3 bases: TGCGCCAGCAGCTTGGGGACAGGGAGCTATGGCTACACCTTC.

Sample share makes this clone medium-sized. The chain joins TRBV12-5 to TRBJ2-7; D ambiguous. Trimming removed 8 bases at V and 3 bases at J, with 8 bases between. The CDR3 is made up of 11 amino acids. Germline-derived CDR1 and CDR2 are LGHNT and FRNRAP. CDR3 protein: CASSLHYEQYF. The DNA of the CDR3 is TGTGCTAGTTCCCTCCACTACGAGCAGTACTTC.

The chain employs TRBV30 and TRBJ2-3, with 8 bases that match TRBD2. The CDR3 has 15 residues. Germline CDR1 and CDR2: GTSNPN and SVGIG (reference sequence). J lost 4 bases, V lost 6 bases, and 12 bases had no gene match. This CDR3 is CACNIVAGWADTQYF. In DNA, the CDR3 is TGTGCCTGCAACATAGTAGCGGGATGGGCAGATACGCAGTATTTT.

In its sample, this clone was seen a few times. This rearrangement joins TRBV7-8 to TRBJ1-1, with a weak D call TRBD1 (6 bases). Trimming cost V 5 bases and J 1 base, with 8 bases left between them. The CDR3 has 13 amino acids. Germline assignment: CDR1 SGHVS and CDR2 FQNEAQ. The CDR3 nucleotides are TGTGCCAGCAGCCGGACAGAGAACACTGAAGCTTTCTTT. This translates into CASSRTENTEAFF.

This clone was seen only once. The rearrangement joins TRBV11-2 to TRBJ2-1, with 9 bases matching TRBD2. CDR1 and CDR2 (germline): SGHAT, FQNNGV. The CDR3 extends over 14 amino acids. Germline trimming cut 1 base from V and 16 bases from J; bases unmatched to any gene: 11. The CDR3 reads CASSLGGWREGVFF. The CDR3 DNA reads TGTGCCAGCAGCTTAGGAGGTTGGCGGGAGGGCGTTTTCTTC.

J is TRBJ1-1 and V is TRBV11-2; 7 bases align to TRBD1. J was trimmed by 7 bases and V by 5 bases; bases with no gene match: 10. This CDR3 comprises 14 residues. Germline V CDR1 and CDR2: SGHAT, FQNNGV. CDR3 bases: TGTGCCAGCAGCCCCCAGGGGGTTGGGGGTGAAGCTTTCTTT. Translation: CASSPQGVGGEAFF.

This clone has more than one count but fewer than ten. This chain connects TRBV7-6 to TRBJ2-2; 7 nucleotides align to TRBD2. Trimming cost V 5 bases and J 6 bases; bases outside gene matches: 15. The CDR3 consists of 17 residues. Germline CDR1 and CDR2: SGHVS and FNYEAQ. The CDR3 coding sequence is TGTGCCAGCAGCGCATGGGCCGCGGGGGAGCGGCCCGGGGAGCTGTTTTTT. Protein: CASSAWAAGERPGELFF.

J is TRBJ1-5 and V is TRBV5-6; maybe TRBD1 (6 bases). This CDR3 has 13 amino acids. Trimming cost V 1 base and J 4 bases, with 6 bases left between them. Germline CDR1 is SGHDT and CDR2 is YYEEEE. The CDR3: CASSLRGNQPQHF. CDR3 DNA: TGTGCCAGCAGCTTGAGGGGGAATCAGCCCCAGCATTTT.

The rearrangement links TRBV7-2 to TRBJ2-1; TRBD2 matches 9 bases. The J segment lost 8 bases and the V segment lost 4 bases, leaving 21 bases of the junction unmatched. This CDR3 spans 19 amino acids. Germline CDR1 is SGHTA and CDR2 is FQGNSA. The CDR3: CASSSIGSASGTPGYEQFF. For the CDR3, the DNA is TGTGCCAGCAGCTCAATAGGCTCGGCTAGCGGGACTCCGGGGTATGAGCAGTTCTTC.

This clone was counted once. The J gene is TRBJ1-1, the V gene TRBV18; D is unclear. The germline V gene has CDR1 KGHSH and CDR2 LQKENI. This CDR3 is built from 13 residues. Between the trimmed V and J ends, which lost 2 bases and 4 bases, there was a span of 8 bases. CDR3 sequence: CASSPGQSTEAFF. The CDR3 DNA reads as TGTGCCAGCTCACCAGGCCAGAGCACTGAAGCTTTCTTT.

J is TRBJ2-2 and V is TRBV18; D gene uncertain. From germline, CDR1 is KGHSH and CDR2 LQKENI. CDR3 length: 16 residues. Trimming took off 8 bases at V and 0 bases at J, with 16 bases between the two ends. The CDR3 DNA follows: TGTGCCAGCCAAACCCCGACTCTCGCGAACACCGGGGAGCTGTTTTTT. Translating it yields CASQTPTLANTGELFF.

This clone was seen only once. The V and J genes are TRBV19 and TRBJ2-7; D might be TRBD1 or TRBD2, each matching 6 bases. Trimming cost V 5 bases and J 5 bases, with 13 bases left between them. Germline V gives CDR1 LNHDA, CDR2 SQIVND (reference sequence). This CDR3 contains 13 residues. The CDR3 is CASSRVRGDEQYF. The CDR3 nucleotides read TGTGCCAGTAGTCGGGTGAGGGGGGACGAGCAGTACTTC.

This clone occurred once. The chain uses TRBV19 and TRBJ2-1; 11 bases line up with TRBD1. This CDR3 has 18 residues. J lost 6 bases, V lost 1 base, and 11 bases had no gene match. Germline lookup yields CDR1 LNHDA and CDR2 SQIVND (reference sequence). This CDR3 is CASSIVVGGQGVRNEQFF. In DNA, the CDR3 is TGTGCCAGTAGTATAGTAGTAGGGGGACAGGGGGTCCGCAATGAGCAGTTCTTC.

This rearrangement joins TRBV21-1 to TRBJ1-1. TRBV21-1 is classified as a pseudogene. The CDR3 has 19 amino acids. Written as DNA, the CDR3 is TGTGCCAGCAGCAAAGGAGGACGATGGGGGAAAAATCAGAACACTGAAGCTTTCTTT. This translates into CASSKGGRWGKNQNTEAFF.

This sequence joins TRBV4-2 and TRBJ2-2; D ambiguous. CDR3 length: 12 amino acids. Looked up from germline, CDR1 is LGHNA and CDR2 is YNFKEQ. V gave up 3 bases and J gave up 2 bases, with 1 base separating them. CDR3 sequence reads: CASSHNTGELFF. CDR3 DNA sequence: TGTGCCAGCAGCCACAACACCGGGGAGCTGTTTTTT.

This clone was counted between two and nine times. V usage is TRBV18 and J usage is TRBJ2-7, with 8 bases identical to TRBD2. Germline-derived CDR1 and CDR2 are KGHSH and LQKENI. Germline trimming cut 4 bases from V and 1 base from J; bases unmatched to any gene: 6. CDR3 size: 15 residues. CDR3 bases: TGTGCCAGCTCACACCCCGGGACTAGGTCCTACGAGCAGTACTTC. Its protein is CASSHPGTRSYEQYF.

This clone was found once. The chain has TRBV5-6 and TRBJ1-5; maybe TRBD1 (5 bases). The germline CDR1 and CDR2 sequences are SGHDT and YYEEEE. The CDR3 length is 14 residues. Trimming stripped 8 bases from V and 4 bases from J, with 16 bases between. The chain's CDR3 is CASSPGGSNQPQHF. CDR3 bases: TGTGCCAGTAGCCCGGGGGGTTCAAATCAGCCCCAGCATTTT.

V is TRBV10-1 and J is TRBJ2-1; TRBD2 matches 9 bases. The ends lost 6 bases at V and 4 bases at J; junction bases unmatched: 13. Germline values: CDR1 WNHNN, CDR2 SYGVQD (reference sequence). This CDR3 has 17 residues. The CDR3 nucleotides read TGCGCCAGCAGCTCTAGCGGGGCCCCTCCATATTACAATGAGCAGTTCTTC. It translates to CASSSSGAPPYYNEQFF.

Only a few counts were recorded for this clone. This chain links TRBV5-4 with TRBJ2-7, with 10 bases lining up with TRBD2. This CDR3 is built from 15 residues. The trim removed 5 bases at V and 2 bases at J, leaving 7 bases unmatched. Per germline, CDR1 SGHNT and CDR2 YYREEE (reference sequence). CDR3 amino acids: CASSLGTSVAYEQYF. CDR3 in DNA: TGTGCCAGCAGTTTAGGGACTAGCGTAGCCTACGAGCAGTACTTC.

This chain connects TRBV9 to TRBJ2-1; 9 nucleotides line up with TRBD2. CDR1 and CDR2 (germline): SGDLS, YYNGEE. The CDR3 loop spans 15 amino acids. The junction had 4 bases not matched to a gene; V was cut back by 3 bases and J by 3 bases. The CDR3 coding sequence is TGTGCCAGCAGCGCGAGACTAGCGGTCTACAATGAGCAGTTCTTC. Residues: CASSARLAVYNEQFF.

CDR3 in amino acids: CASSLEGTSENEQFF. The DNA for the CDR3 is TGCGCCAGCAGCTTGGAAGGGACTAGTGAGAATGAGCAGTTCTTC. The J gene is TRBJ2-1, the V gene TRBV5-1; 8 bases match TRBD2. The CDR3 has 15 amino acids. The ends lost 0 bases at V and 7 bases at J; junction bases unmatched: 6. The V gene's germline CDR1 is SGHRS and CDR2 YFSETQ.

This chain connects TRBV11-3 to TRBJ2-1; D is unresolved. CDR1 SGHNT and CDR2 YENEEA come from the germline V gene. V dropped 1 base and J dropped 9 bases, with 10 bases sitting between them. The CDR3 runs to 13 residues. The CDR3 nucleotides read TGTGCCAGCAGCTTAGGCAGAAGGTCTGAGCAGTTCTTC. Translation gives CASSLGRRSEQFF.